The 30 T cell receptor beta chains in this list originate from one sample, sequenced in a study of blood T cell repertoires in COVID-19. Using immunoSEQ multiplex PCR, the repertoire was profiled, and TCRdb retains in-frame clones only, with some absent. This sample has 150,000 or so clones; about 86% occur once, and the top ten carry almost 1%. The sequencing input was peripheral blood. The receptors shown here come from a young man with acute or convalescent COVID-19.

V gene TRBV18 combines with J gene TRBJ1-6; 7 nucleotides match TRBD1. Germline CDR1 is KGHSH and CDR2 is LQKENI. This CDR3 has 16 amino acids. V lost 3 bases, J lost 7 bases, and 9 bases stayed unmatched. The CDR3 region has the DNA TGTGCCAGCTCACCGCAGACAGGGAGAGGAAATTCACCCCTCCACTTT. This codes for CASSPQTGRGNSPLHF.

V and J are TRBV6-6 and TRBJ1-2, with TRBD1 matching 11 bases. This CDR3 region has 14 residues. V gave up 0 bases and J gave up 7 bases; unmatched junction bases: 1. The germline CDR1 and CDR2 sequences are MNHNY and SVGAGI (reference sequence). This CDR3 is CASSYSGTGGGYTF. Written as DNA, the CDR3 is TGTGCCAGCAGTTACTCGGGGACAGGGGGTGGCTACACCTTC.

The chain uses TRBV6-1 and TRBJ2-5; 7 bases map to TRBD1. Germline V gene sequence: CDR1 MNHNS, CDR2 SASEGT. V lost 3 bases, J lost 7 bases, and 8 bases stayed unmatched. The CDR3 consists of 14 residues. The chain's CDR3 is CASSDPTGRGTQYF. The CDR3 DNA sequence: TGTGCCAGCAGTGACCCGACAGGGCGAGGGACCCAGTACTTC.

The chain links TRBV5-1 to TRBJ1-3; perhaps TRBD1 as D (6 bases). CDR1 is SGHRS, CDR2 YFSETQ, per germline. CDR3 length: 18 amino acids. V was pared by 0 bases and J by 0 bases, with 16 bases between. This CDR3 reads CASSLGVTGHSSGNTIYF. The CDR3 coding sequence is TGCGCCAGCAGCTTGGGGGTCACAGGGCATAGCTCTGGAAACACCATATATTTT.

The genes are TRBV9 and TRBJ1-2; 8 positions match TRBD1. Germline V gene lookup returns CDR1 SGDLS and CDR2 YYNGEE. V lost 3 bases, J lost 2 bases, and 3 bases stayed unmatched. The length of the CDR3 is 14 residues. The DNA for the CDR3 is TGTGCCAGCAGCGAAGGACAGGGAAACTATGGCTACACCTTC. This gives the protein CASSEGQGNYGYTF.

Here the CDR3 DNA reads TGTGCCAGCAGGGCCTGGGCAGGGCGAGATGAAAAACTGTTTTTT. Its translation is CASRAWAGRDEKLFF. This chain joins TRBV2 and TRBJ1-4; D is possibly TRBD1 (5 bases). Germline V gives CDR1 SNHLY, CDR2 FYNNEI. This CDR3 region has 15 residues. V lost 6 bases to trimming and J lost 6 bases, with 17 bases between them.

This rearrangement joins TRBV28 to TRBJ2-2; 8 bases match TRBD1. V lost 4 bases, J lost 5 bases, and 6 bases stayed unmatched. Germline V gene lookup returns CDR1 MDHEN and CDR2 SYDVKM. The CDR3 runs 15 residues. The CDR3 DNA follows: TGTGCCAGCAGTTCAGGGGGCTCGGAAACCGGGGAGCTGTTTTTT. Translation gives CASSSGGSETGELFF.

This clone was seen only a few times. Additional DNA sequences in this sample encode the identical CDR3. The chain combines TRBV10-2 with TRBJ1-5, with D perhaps matching TRBD1 (6 bases). Germline assignment: CDR1 WSHSY and CDR2 SAAADI. With 3 bases removed from V and 6 bases from J, the gap between germline ends came to 9 bases. This CDR3 contains 13 residues. The CDR3 sequence is CASSEQGGQPQHF. DNA for the CDR3: TGCGCCAGCAGTGAACAGGGTGGTCAGCCCCAGCATTTT.

The chain links TRBV12-5 to TRBJ2-5; no firm D call. Germline V gene lookup returns CDR1 LGHNT and CDR2 FRNRAP. The CDR3 is made up of 12 amino acids. The V gene lost 7 bases and the J gene lost 5 bases, with 11 bases spanning the gap. CDR3 nucleotide sequence: TGTGCTAGTGCCCCATCTACGGAGACCCAGTACTTC. Its protein is CASAPSTETQYF.

This sequence joins TRBV3-1 (or the pseudogene TRBV3-2) and TRBJ1-5; D remains unclear. Trimming removed 1 base from V and 5 bases from J, with 12 bases in between. This CDR3 spans 15 amino acids. Germline CDR1 and CDR2: LGHDT and YNNKEL (reference sequence). The CDR3 region has the DNA TGTGCCAGCAGCCAAGGACTGGCCATCTATCAGCCCCAGCATTTT. Translated, it gives CASSQGLAIYQPQHF.

The genes are TRBV6-5 and TRBJ1-2; D gene uncertain. Trimming stripped 6 bases from V and 1 base from J, with 9 bases between. There are 13 residues in the CDR3. Germline V gives CDR1 MNHEY, CDR2 SVGAGI. The CDR3 bases are TGTGCCAGCAGCCCGACACTTAACTATGGCTACACCTTC. This encodes CASSPTLNYGYTF.

The V gene is TRBV7-9, the J gene TRBJ1-2; a weak D match, TRBD1 (6 bases). CDR1 is SEHNR and CDR2 is FQNEAQ in the germline V gene (reference sequence). The CDR3 covers 13 residues. Trimming took 5 bases from V and 4 from J, leaving 11 bases between them. The CDR3 is CASSTTGFYGYTF. DNA for the CDR3: TGTGCCAGCAGCACAACAGGGTTCTATGGCTACACCTTC.

The rearrangement uses TRBV15 and TRBJ2-2; D gene ambiguous. Trimming removed 0 bases at V and 3 bases at J, with 2 bases between. Per germline, CDR1 LNHNV and CDR2 YYDKDF (reference sequence). The length of the CDR3 is 13 residues. CDR3 sequence (DNA): TGTGCCACCAGCAGAGACTACACCGGGGAGCTGTTTTTT. This translates into CATSRDYTGELFF.

This clone has just one count. The CDR3 DNA reads TGCGCCAGCAGCTTAGGGGACAGTAGTAATCAAGAGACCCAGTACTTC. Its translation is CASSLGDSSNQETQYF. The J gene is TRBJ2-5, the V gene TRBV5-1; 7 positions agree with TRBD1. CDR3 length: 16 amino acids. V was pared by 2 bases and J by 2 bases, with 9 bases of the junction left unmatched. Germline CDR1 SGHRS, CDR2 YFSETQ.

The chain uses TRBV5-1 and TRBJ1-2, with 10 bases fitting TRBD1. V shed 3 bases and J 7 bases; nucleotides not matched to a gene: 3. The CDR3 covers 13 residues. The germline CDR1 and CDR2 sequences are SGHRS and YFSETQ. CDR3 sequence: CASSSTGGFGYTF. Written as DNA, the CDR3 is TGCGCCAGCAGCTCGACAGGGGGCTTTGGCTACACCTTC.

The V call is TRBV27, the J call TRBJ2-6; D may be TRBD1 (6 bases). The germline V gene has CDR1 MNHEY and CDR2 SMNVEV (reference sequence). The V end lost 5 bases, the J end lost 0 bases, and 11 bases lay between the germline ends. This CDR3 region has 16 residues. CDR3 sequence reads: CASSPYRDSGANVLTF. Written as DNA, the CDR3 is TGTGCCAGCAGTCCGTACAGGGACTCTGGGGCCAACGTCCTGACTTTC.

The chain uses TRBV6-2 or TRBV6-3 and TRBJ1-1; D gene uncertain. This CDR3 has 15 amino acids. Deletions cut 2 bases from V and 1 base from J, with 11 bases between. Germline loops: CDR1 MNHEY, CDR2 SVGEGT. CDR3 in amino acids: CASSYGEIGNTEAFF. CDR3 coding DNA: TGTGCCAGCAGTTACGGGGAGATTGGGAACACTGAAGCTTTCTTT.

The chain combines TRBV6-5 with TRBJ2-6; D remains ambiguous. The CDR3 totals 15 residues. V lost 6 bases and J 0 bases, leaving 9 bases between the germline ends. CDR1 MNHEY and CDR2 SVGAGI come from the germline V gene. The CDR3 here is CASSPPDSGANVLTF. The CDR3 DNA reads as TGTGCCAGCAGCCCGCCAGACTCTGGGGCCAACGTCCTGACTTTC.

V usage is TRBV29-1 and J usage is TRBJ2-5, with 8 bases fitting TRBD1. After removal of 6 bases from V and 4 bases from J, the junction contained 10 bases not matched to a gene. The CDR3 has 14 amino acids. Germline-derived CDR1 and CDR2 are SQVTM and ANQGSEA. CDR3 nucleotide sequence: TGCAGCGTAGCTAAACAGGGGGTTGTAGAGACCCAGTACTTC. Residues: CSVAKQGVVETQYF. Together with reference TRBV29-1 and TRBJ2-5, the CDR3 gives the full variable domain: SAVISQKPSRDICQRGTSLTIQCQVDSQVTMMFWYRQQPGQSLTLIATANQGSEATYESGFVIDKFPISRPNLTFSTLTVSNMSPEDSSIYLCSVAKQGVVETQYFGPGTRLLVL.

This chain joins TRBV7-9 and TRBJ2-7, with a weak D call TRBD1 (6 bases). The V gene's germline CDR1 is SEHNR and CDR2 FQNEAQ (reference sequence). This CDR3 region has 14 residues. V lost 1 base and J lost 4, with 11 bases in between. DNA of the CDR3: TGTGCCAGCAGCTTAGGCAGACAGGATTACGAGCAGTACGTC. Amino acids: CASSLGRQDYEQYV.

Concerning this clone itself: This sample also contains other DNA sequences that code for the same CDR3. The CDR3 sequence: CASSEQGAGTDTQYF. The CDR3 coding sequence is TGCGCCAGCAGCGAACAGGGGGCAGGCACAGATACGCAGTATTTT. The chain recombines TRBV5-1 with TRBJ2-3, with TRBD1 identical over 9 bases. V shed 4 bases, J shed 1 base, and the junction held 4 bases outside the gene matches. This CDR3 comprises 15 residues. From germline, CDR1 is SGHRS and CDR2 YFSETQ.

This chain connects TRBV30 to TRBJ1-1; no definite D call. The V end was cut by 2 bases, the J end by 4 bases, with 5 bases between. The CDR3 is 11 amino acids. From germline, CDR1 is GTSNPN and CDR2 SVGIG (reference sequence). CDR3 bases: TGTGCCTGGAGTCCTTTCACTGAAGCTTTCTTT. It is translated as CAWSPFTEAFF.

J is TRBJ2-7 and V is TRBV11-2; D gene ambiguous. V lost 4 bases, J lost 0 bases, and 10 bases lay in between. Germline CDR1 reads SGHAT; CDR2 reads FQNNGV. The CDR3 runs 14 residues. The CDR3 sequence: CASSSRQISYEQYF. The CDR3, as DNA: TGTGCCAGCAGCTCCAGGCAAATCTCCTACGAGCAGTACTTC. Full variable domain (remainder filled in from reference TRBV11-2 and TRBJ2-7): EAGVAQSPRYKIIEKRQSVAFWCNPISGHATLYWYQQILGQGPKLLIQFQNNGVVDDSQLPKDRFSAERLKGVDSTLKIQPAKLEDSAVYLCASSSRQISYEQYFGPGTRLTVT.

This clone came up a few times. This chain joins TRBV7-9 and TRBJ1-2, with 8 bases fitting TRBD1. Germline values: CDR1 SEHNR, CDR2 FQNEAQ (reference sequence). Trimming cost V 5 bases and J 6 bases; bases outside gene matches: 2. CDR3 length: 12 residues. CDR3 DNA: TGTGCCAGCAGCATGACAGGGGATGGCTACACCTTC. It is translated as CASSMTGDGYTF.

The chain carries TRBV30 and TRBJ1-3; D may be TRBD1 (5 bases). Per the germline V gene, CDR1 is GTSNPN and CDR2 is SVGIG (reference sequence). V was cut by 4 bases and J by 0 bases, with 10 bases left in between. This CDR3 spans 14 amino acids. The CDR3 coding sequence is TGTGCCTGGAATTCAGGGCCCTCTGGAAACACCATATATTTT. Its protein is CAWNSGPSGNTIYF.

The J gene is TRBJ2-7, the V gene TRBV5-6; 9 bases map to TRBD2. V gave up 2 bases and J gave up 1 base; unmatched junction bases: 4. The CDR3 has 15 amino acids. CDR1 SGHDT and CDR2 YYEEEE come from the germline V gene. The CDR3 protein is CASSFGTSFSYEQYV. The CDR3 nucleotides are TGTGCCAGCAGCTTTGGGACTAGCTTTTCCTACGAGCAGTACGTC.

The rearrangement links TRBV6-4 to TRBJ2-1, with TRBD1 matching over 10 bases. CDR3 length: 16 residues. Germline loops: CDR1 MRHNA, CDR2 SNTAGT. The V and J ends lost 6 bases and 10 bases, in that order; junction bases with no gene match: 15. For the CDR3, the DNA is TGTGCCAGCAGCCCGTCCGGGACAGGGGCCTTAAGGGAGCAGTTCTTC. Residues: CASSPSGTGALREQFF.

V is TRBV2 and J is TRBJ2-1; 8 nucleotides match TRBD2. The CDR3 is made up of 14 amino acids. The germline gives CDR1 SNHLY, CDR2 FYNNEI. Germline trimming cut 2 bases from V and 14 bases from J; bases unmatched to any gene: 11. CDR3 coding DNA: TGTGCCAGCAGTGAACGGCGCCTTAGCGGGATTGAGTTCTTC. As protein: CASSERRLSGIEFF.

The CDR3 nucleotides read TGTGCCGGCCTGCCTGGCTCTGGAAACACCATATATTTT. Amino acid sequence: CAGLPGSGNTIYF. This chain links TRBV2 with TRBJ1-3; no firm D call. V lost 11 bases and J 0 bases, leaving 11 bases between the germline ends. CDR1 and CDR2 (germline): SNHLY, FYNNEI. The CDR3 is 13 residues long.

V gene TRBV4-1 combines with J gene TRBJ2-2; maybe TRBD1 (7 bases). The V gene lost 4 bases and the J gene lost 3 bases, with 18 bases spanning the gap. This CDR3 region has 17 residues. Germline assignment: CDR1 MGHRA and CDR2 YSYEKL. The CDR3: CASSLPVEGADTGELFF. For the CDR3, the DNA is TGCGCCAGCAGCCTCCCCGTGGAGGGGGCCGACACCGGGGAGCTGTTTTTT.